This TCR beta chain originates from a study of cytomegalovirus exposure and HLA in healthy donors. Study-level information: Both the 120 or so validation repertoires and the approximately 700 first-cohort repertoires used the same platform, as reported by a later analysis. Findings of the study overall: In vitro assays verified that three CMV-associated chains recognized CMV antigens specifically. The TCR clusters that emerged in the first cohort tended, a later analysis found, to co-occur in the approximately 110 validation repertoires.

About this clone: Its antigen is not known.

The donors were members of the validation cohort, which comprised roughly 120 subjects and was separate from the first cohort of fewer than 700 subjects. Only in-frame clones appear in the TCRdb table, and some are missing; sequencing was by immunoSEQ multiplex PCR. The data hold approximately 200,000 clones, with roughly 88% observed a single time. The sequencing sample was made of PBMCs. The receptor comes from a woman aged 30 to 39 in good health and CMV-seropositive.

The CDR3, as DNA: TGTGCCAGCAGACCGAGTGGCACCGGGGAGCTGTTTTTT. Amino acid sequence: CASRPSGTGELFF. The V call is TRBV9, the J call TRBJ2-2; D gene unclear. CDR1 SGDLS and CDR2 YYNGEE come from the germline V gene. CDR3 size: 13 residues. V lost 5 bases to trimming and J lost 4 bases, with 9 bases between them.